The source of this TCR beta chain is a study of OX40 agonist ivuxolimab in advanced cancers. The wider study: Two patients with cutaneous melanoma and one with hepatocellular carcinoma, three in total, showed partial responses. The study, taken as a whole, reports: Determination of antigen specificity was not performed for the expanded peripheral T cells.

With respect to this clone: Antigen unknown.

Blood got drawn at baseline, again on cycle 4 day 1, and then on cycle 7 day 1. Deletions cut 1 base from V and 7 bases from J, with 7 bases between. Germline V CDR1 and CDR2: KGHSH, LQKENI. This CDR3 is built from 13 residues. Sequenced by immunoSEQ multiplex PCR; TCRdb stores in-frame clones only, minus some. The sample holds some 96,000 clones; around 83% are singletons and the top ten take more than 1.1%. The chain has TRBV18 and TRBJ1-4; D remains unclear. The sequences come from CD4+ or CD8+ T cells sorted from blood, collected in a trial of the OX40 agonist ivuxolimab. The TCR was taken from an adult with an advanced solid tumor such as melanoma, head and neck, liver or kidney cancer. The CDR3 loop reads CASSPQPSEKLFF. Here the CDR3 DNA reads TGTGCCAGCTCACCACAGCCTAGTGAAAAACTGTTTTTT.